This passage covers 7 T cell receptor beta chains from one sample sequenced in a study of regulatory T cells in long-lasting Graves disease. The sample's time point: newly diagnosed GD, antithyroid drugs for less than 3 months. PBMC-derived RNA was used for the TCR library. HTBI primers from iRepertoire and Arm-PCR of CDR3 regions yielded the TCR beta libraries. MiXCR, run by TCRdb on the multiplex PCR reads, gives a single entry per CDR3 protein. The sample has hundreds of thousands of distinct CDR3 sequences, 15% to 20% seen once. The sample here was peripheral blood mononuclear cells (PBMCs), taken at new diagnosis, from a patient treated with antithyroid drugs. The receptor set was obtained from a female donor with Graves disease.

This rearrangement joins TRBV15 to TRBJ1-3; unclear D gene. V dropped 9 bases and J dropped 2 bases, with 14 bases sitting between them. Germline V gene data show CDR1 as LNHNV and CDR2 as YYDKDF (reference sequence). This CDR3 region has 14 residues. Written as DNA, the CDR3 is TGTGCCACTTCTAGAGGTTCCGCTGGAAACACCATATATTTT. It is translated as CATSRGSAGNTIYF. Drawing the rest from reference TRBV15 and TRBJ1-3, the complete variable domain is DAMVIQNPRYQVTQFGKPVTLSCSQTLNHNVMYWYQQKSSQAPKLLFHYYDKDFNNEADTPDNFQSRRPNTSFCFLDIRSPGLGDTAMYLCATSRGSAGNTIYFGEGSWLTVV.

This clonotype was seen at least ten times. The rearrangement links TRBV2 to TRBJ1-3; D is ambiguous. From germline, CDR1 is SNHLY and CDR2 FYNNEI. Trimming stripped 3 bases from V and 4 bases from J, with 10 bases between. The CDR3 sequence is 14 residues long. The CDR3 loop is CASSDRKGGNTIYF. CDR3 DNA: TGTGCCAGCAGTGATAGGAAAGGAGGAAACACCATATATTTT.

This clonotype was recorded only once. A much larger clone is a single base away; this may be a read error. The chain combines TRBV5-1 with TRBJ1-1, with 7 bases fitting TRBD1. Germline V CDR1 and CDR2: SGHRS, YFSETQ. CDR3 size: 15 residues. Losses at the gene ends were 5 bases for V and 4 bases for J; bases not matched to a gene: 11. The CDR3 DNA is TGCGCCAGCAGGGAAGAGGGGGCAGGGAGCACTGAAGCTTTCTTT. The encoded protein is CASREEGAGSTEAFF.

V gene TRBV20-1 combines with J gene TRBJ2-5; 8 bases are shared with TRBD2. V lost 6 bases and J lost 5; bases outside the gene matches: 8. Germline V gives CDR1 DFQATT, CDR2 SNEGSKA (reference sequence). The CDR3 has 13 amino acids. Here the CDR3 DNA reads TGCAGTGCGAAGACTAGCGCATTGGAGACCCAGTACTTC. This translates into CSAKTSALETQYF.

Regarding this clonotype: A junction end diverges from the germline sequence, so it may reflect a read error. The chain couples TRBV11-2 to TRBJ1-4; a weak D match, TRBD1 (5 bases). Germline V gene sequence: CDR1 SGHAT, CDR2 FQNNGV. This CDR3 region has 11 residues. CDR3 loop: CASSLGTNIVF. CDR3 DNA: TGTGCCAGCAGCCTCGGGACGAATATAGTTTTT.

With respect to this clonotype: This sequence may be a read error, since a much larger clone differs from it by one base. The CDR3 coding sequence is TGTGCCAGCAGCCTTGGACTAGCGGGAGTGGCGTCTACGGAGCAGTACTTC. Encoded protein: CASSLGLAGVASTEQYF. V gene TRBV3-1 combines with J gene TRBJ2-7, with TRBD2 matching over 13 bases. CDR1 is LGHDT, CDR2 YNNKEL, per germline (reference sequence). The junction had 13 bases not matched to a gene; V was cut back by 4 bases and J by 7 bases. This CDR3 spans 17 amino acids.

This clonotype was observed many times. The rearrangement joins TRBV11-2 to TRBJ2-1; 13 bases match TRBD2. Germline V gene sequence: CDR1 SGHAT, CDR2 FQNNGV. The CDR3 runs to 20 residues. V shed 4 bases and J 6 bases; nucleotides not matched to a gene: 18. This chain's CDR3 is CASSYALRGITSGRANEQFF. CDR3 DNA: TGTGCCAGCAGCTACGCCCTAAGGGGCATTACTAGCGGGAGGGCCAATGAGCAGTTCTTC.